This note documents a single T cell receptor (beta chain) sequence. The target antigen is unknown. The sample is drawn from a study of cytomegalovirus exposure and HLA in healthy donors. Per the germline V gene, CDR1 is LNHDA and CDR2 is SQIVND (reference sequence). This CDR3 has 14 residues. Trimming took 0 bases from V and 4 from J, leaving 9 bases between them. The study, taken as a whole, reports: At a 0.05 false discovery rate, a later analysis found about 17,000 TCR beta sequences to be associated with HLA alleles. Sequencing depth across donors, presence/absence analyses assumed, was roughly uniform. It has been reported that TCR beta sequences accurately predicted the HLA-A and HLA-B alleles of most subjects.

The PCR made use of 60 Vbeta and 13 Jbeta primers. Only in-frame clones appear in the TCRdb table, and some are missing; sequencing was by immunoSEQ multiplex PCR. The data hold some 100,000 clones, with about three quarters observed a single time. Sequencing was performed on PBMCs. The gene calls are TRBV19 and TRBJ1-2; D not certain. This TCR was recovered from a woman aged 50 to 60 in good health and CMV-seropositive. This CDR3 is CASSIDRGSYGYTF. CDR3 DNA sequence: TGTGCCAGTAGTATAGATCGGGGATCCTATGGCTACACCTTC.